This TCR beta chain was obtained from a study of T cells in Graves' hyperthyroidism and ophthalmopathy. About the study: At the time of initial diagnosis and before any treatment, peripheral blood was collected.

The V gene's germline CDR1 is LNHDA and CDR2 SQIVND (reference sequence). V was pared by 5 bases and J by 3 bases, with 14 bases between. The CDR3 is 15 residues long. Study results and caveats: Ophthalmopathy got predicted by the model a median approximately 6 months before its onset.

As concerns this clonotype: Its target is not known.

Amplified TCR beta CDR3 regions derived from RNA transcripts. Carried out on the TCR CDR3, a first-round RT-PCR used the HTBI primer set. Via MiXCR, TCRdb re-called the multiplex PCR reads, giving one row per CDR3 protein. The table lists under 40,000 distinct CDR3 sequences, 52% of them singletons. The sample was blood. This TCR was recovered from a man aged 35 to 55 with Graves' ophthalmopathy. This chain uses TRBV19 with TRBJ1-3, with a possible D match to TRBD1 (6 bases). CDR3 loop: CASSSSGTSGNTIYF. The CDR3 DNA follows: TGTGCCAGTAGTTCGTCCGGGACAAGTGGAAACACCATATATTTT.